The 25 T cell receptor beta chains below all came from one sample that was sequenced in a study of blood T cell repertoires in COVID-19. Sequencing was performed with immunoSEQ multiplex PCR; in TCRdb, only in-frame clones are kept and a portion is missing. The sample shows about 74,000 clones, almost 85% of them seen only once. Sequencing was performed on peripheral blood. These receptors originate from a man in his 70s with acute or convalescent COVID-19.

Only one count was recorded for this clone. The genes are TRBV23-1 and TRBJ1-6; D perhaps matches TRBD1 (6 bases). TRBV23-1 is given ORF status, its function remaining uncertain. Trimming removed 2 bases from V and 7 bases from J, with 15 bases in between. The CDR3 extends over 16 amino acids. The CDR3 DNA reads as TGCGCCAGCAGTCAAGGAAGCAGGGGAAGAAATTCACCCCTCCACTTT. Amino acid sequence: CASSQGSRGRNSPLHF.

The CDR3 is CASSRQGTNSGNTIYF. The CDR3 coding sequence is TGTGCCAGTAGTCGACAGGGAACGAACTCTGGAAACACCATATATTTT. The chain joins TRBV19 to TRBJ1-3, with 7 positions matching TRBD1. Looked up from germline, CDR1 is LNHDA and CDR2 is SQIVND (reference sequence). There are 16 residues in the CDR3. V trimming: 5 bases; J trimming: 0 bases; junction bases outside the gene matches: 7.

This chain connects TRBV5-1 to TRBJ1-5; unclear D gene. CDR3 length: 15 residues. Germline V gene lookup returns CDR1 SGHRS and CDR2 YFSETQ. V was clipped by 0 bases and J by 5 bases, with 12 bases between them. The CDR3 loop is CASSLGDKRDQPQHF. The DNA for the CDR3 is TGCGCCAGCAGCTTGGGGGATAAGAGGGATCAGCCCCAGCATTTT.

This chain uses TRBV28 with TRBJ1-6, with 7 bases matching TRBD1. Looked up from germline, CDR1 is MDHEN and CDR2 is SYDVKM. The CDR3 extends over 18 amino acids. V shed 5 bases and J 5 bases; nucleotides not matched to a gene: 15. The CDR3 bases are TGTGCCAGCAGTCTAACGGGACAGACCCTTTTCGATAATTCACCCCTCCACTTT. Its translation is CASSLTGQTLFDNSPLHF. Full variable domain (outside the CDR3, taken from reference TRBV28 and TRBJ1-6): DVKVTQSSRYLVKRTGEKVFLECVQDMDHENMFWYRQDPGLGLRLIYFSYDVKMKEKGDIPEGYSVSREKKERFSLILESASTNQTSMYLCASSLTGQTLFDNSPLHFGNGTRLTVT.

The gene calls are TRBV3-1 (or the pseudogene TRBV3-2) and TRBJ2-1; possibly TRBD1 for D (5 bases). The V end lost 4 bases, the J end lost 8 bases, and 21 bases lay between the germline ends. Germline assignment: CDR1 LGHDT and CDR2 YNNKEL (reference sequence). The CDR3 covers 16 residues. In nucleotides, the CDR3 is TGTGCCAGCAGCCCAAAGCTAATGCAGGGTGGCGATGAGCAGTTCTTC. This gives the protein CASSPKLMQGGDEQFF.

The chain is built from TRBV5-1 and TRBJ1-1; D possibly corresponds to TRBD1 (6 bases). This CDR3 has 17 residues. Trimming cost V 0 bases and J 1 base, with 16 bases left between them. The germline V gene encodes CDR1 SGHRS and CDR2 YFSETQ. The CDR3 nucleotides read TGCGCCAGCAGCTTGGGGCAGGGGAGTAAGGCGAACACTGAAGCTTTCTTT. Translation: CASSLGQGSKANTEAFF.

The CDR3 DNA reads TGCGCCAGCAGCCAAGAAGCCAGGGAAGGCTACGAGCAGTACTTC. It specifies CASSQEAREGYEQYF. The chain is built from TRBV4-1 and TRBJ2-7; maybe TRBD1 (5 bases). V was cut by 0 bases and J by 3 bases, with 12 bases left in between. This CDR3 is 15 amino acids long. Germline loops: CDR1 MGHRA, CDR2 YSYEKL.

This chain connects TRBV4-1 to TRBJ1-6; possible D gene TRBD1, 6 bases. The V end lost 2 bases, the J end lost 5 bases, and 10 bases lay between the germline ends. The length of the CDR3 is 15 residues. Germline loops: CDR1 MGHRA, CDR2 YSYEKL. The DNA of the CDR3 is TGCGCCAGCAGCCAAACTTCAGGGGATAATTCACCCCTCCACTTT. Residues: CASSQTSGDNSPLHF.

V and J are TRBV11-3 and TRBJ2-5, with TRBD2 matching over 7 bases. The CDR3 loop spans 14 amino acids. Germline CDR1 is SGHNT and CDR2 is YENEEA. Trimming took 3 bases from V and 1 from J; bases not matched to a gene: 2. CDR3 sequence: CASSLGGAQETQYF. CDR3 bases: TGTGCCAGCAGCTTGGGAGGGGCCCAAGAGACCCAGTACTTC.

The rearrangement links TRBV6-6 to TRBJ2-3; D is unclear. Per germline, CDR1 MNHNY and CDR2 SVGAGI (reference sequence). The ends were cut back, 5 bases at V and 1 base at J, with 13 bases in the middle. There are 15 residues in the CDR3. In nucleotides, the CDR3 is TGTGCCAGCAGTCCGGTCACAGTGGGCACAGATACGCAGTATTTT. Protein product: CASSPVTVGTDTQYF.

The rearrangement uses TRBV6-5 and TRBJ2-7; D may be TRBD1 (5 bases). The germline V and J ends were trimmed by 7 bases and 3 bases, with 19 bases remaining between them. Germline assignment: CDR1 MNHEY and CDR2 SVGAGI. The length of the CDR3 is 15 residues. For the CDR3, the DNA is TGTGCCAGCATGGGGCCGCGGCCCTTACGCTACGAGCAGTACTTC. It translates to CASMGPRPLRYEQYF.

Details on this clone: One junction end disagrees with the germline gene, perhaps due to a read error. This chain uses TRBV7-6 with TRBJ2-5; TRBD2 matches 13 bases. The CDR3 is 19 residues long. Germline V CDR1 and CDR2: SGHVS, FNYEAQ. The DNA for the CDR3 is TGTGCCAGCAGCTTAGTCCCGACTAGCGGGGGGTTGCAGCAAGGGACCCAGTACTTC. Protein product: CASSLVPTSGGLQQGTQYF.

V is TRBV14 and J is TRBJ2-3, with 8 positions matching TRBD1. The junction had 3 bases not matched to a gene; V was cut back by 4 bases and J by 0 bases. Germline CDR1 reads SGHDN; CDR2 reads FVKESK. The CDR3 totals 15 residues. The CDR3 bases are TGTGCCAGCAGCCGAAACAGGGGGAGCACAGATACGCAGTATTTT. As protein: CASSRNRGSTDTQYF. Complete variable domain (other parts from reference TRBV14 and TRBJ2-3): EAGVTQFPSHSVIEKGQTVTLRCDPISGHDNLYWYRRVMGKEIKFLLHFVKESKQDESGMPNNRFLAERTGGTYSTLKVQPAELEDSGVYFCASSRNRGSTDTQYFGPGTRLTVL.

The chain uses TRBV7-8 and TRBJ1-5, with TRBD1 matching over 7 bases. The CDR3 sequence is 13 residues long. CDR1 SGHVS and CDR2 FQNEAQ come from the germline V gene. With 3 bases clipped from V and 4 bases from J, the junction kept 0 bases outside the gene matches. The CDR3 sequence is CASSLTGNQPQHF. Here the CDR3 DNA reads TGTGCCAGCAGCTTGACAGGGAATCAGCCCCAGCATTTT.

The J gene is TRBJ2-2, the V gene TRBV12-3 or TRBV12-4; D is perhaps TRBD2 (5 bases). Trimming removed 6 bases at V and 6 bases at J, with 11 bases between. The CDR3 has 13 residues. CDR3 in amino acids: CASSRGQPGELFF. In DNA form, the CDR3 reads TGTGCCAGCAGCCGAGGGCAGCCCGGGGAGCTGTTTTTT.

This clone was detected only once. This sequence joins TRBV28 and TRBJ2-2, with TRBD1 matching over 8 bases. Germline V gene data show CDR1 as MDHEN and CDR2 as SYDVKM. J gave up 4 bases and V 6 bases, and 16 bases lay outside the gene matches. CDR3 length: 18 residues. The CDR3 nucleotides read TGTGCCAGCAGCGAGCCATCCGGGACAGGTGGCGGCACCGGGGAGCTGTTTTTT. Its protein is CASSEPSGTGGGTGELFF. Full variable domain (outside the CDR3, taken from reference TRBV28 and TRBJ2-2): DVKVTQSSRYLVKRTGEKVFLECVQDMDHENMFWYRQDPGLGLRLIYFSYDVKMKEKGDIPEGYSVSREKKERFSLILESASTNQTSMYLCASSEPSGTGGGTGELFFGEGSRLTVL.

The chain combines TRBV19 with TRBJ2-6, with 11 bases matching TRBD2. The ends lost 5 bases at V and 2 bases at J; junction bases unmatched: 11. CDR1 and CDR2 (germline): LNHDA, SQIVND (reference sequence). The CDR3 covers 19 residues. This CDR3 is CASSVGLAGRIAGANVLTF. CDR3 nucleotides: TGTGCCAGTAGTGTAGGACTAGCGGGTCGCATTGCTGGGGCCAACGTCCTGACTTTC.

The chain links TRBV7-2 to TRBJ1-2; 8 nucleotides agree with TRBD1. Germline V CDR1 and CDR2: SGHTA, FQGNSA. The length of the CDR3 is 14 residues. The V and J ends lost 5 bases and 4 bases, in that order; junction bases with no gene match: 6. For the CDR3, the DNA is TGTGCCAGCAGCGGTTTTGGGACAGGCTATGGCTACACCTTC. This encodes CASSGFGTGYGYTF.

Regarding this clone: Germline and junction disagree at one end, which may indicate a read error. V gene TRBV7-7 combines with J gene TRBJ2-5; 12 positions match TRBD1. CDR1 is SSHAT, CDR2 FNYEAQ, per germline (reference sequence). The CDR3 length is 16 residues. The CDR3 loop is CASSLRDRGLAETQYF. As DNA, the CDR3 is TGTGCTAGCAGCCTCCGGGACAGGGGGCTTGCGGAGACCCAGTACTTC.

This chain connects TRBV7-8 to TRBJ1-5, with D maybe TRBD1 (5 bases). Germline CDR1 reads SGHVS; CDR2 reads FQNEAQ. The V end lost 1 base, the J end lost 5 bases, and 6 bases lay between the germline ends. The CDR3 runs to 13 residues. The CDR3 spells CASSLVGDQPQHF. Written as DNA, the CDR3 is TGTGCCAGCAGCTTAGTAGGGGATCAGCCCCAGCATTTT. The whole variable domain, filled in from reference TRBV7-8 and TRBJ1-5, reads GAGVSQSPRYKVAKRGQDVALRCDPISGHVSLFWYQQALGQGPEFLTYFQNEAQLDKSGLPSDRFFAERPEGSVSTLKIQRTQQEDSAVYLCASSLVGDQPQHFGDGTRLSIL.

This chain uses TRBV2 with TRBJ1-5, with a possible D match to TRBD1 (5 bases). CDR1 is SNHLY and CDR2 is FYNNEI in the germline V gene. CDR3 length: 13 amino acids. V lost 6 bases and J 0 bases, leaving 6 bases between the germline ends. This chain's CDR3 is CASRTDSNQPQHF. The CDR3 nucleotides read TGTGCCAGCAGGACAGATAGCAATCAGCCCCAGCATTTT.

This clone has a single count. The chain links TRBV5-1 to TRBJ1-2; D is possibly TRBD1 (5 bases). The germline V and J ends were trimmed by 4 bases and 10 bases, with 17 bases remaining between them. CDR3 length: 13 residues. Germline lookup yields CDR1 SGHRS and CDR2 YFSETQ. The CDR3 nucleotides read TGCGCCAGCAGCCCGACGGGGGGGGAGGACTACACCTTC. This sequence encodes CASSPTGGEDYTF.

Concerning this clone: A read error may account for a junction end that differs from germline. The rearrangement joins TRBV7-7 to TRBJ2-1, with 8 bases identical to TRBD2. The V gene's germline CDR1 is SSHAT and CDR2 FNYEAQ (reference sequence). The CDR3 extends over 15 amino acids. Written as DNA, the CDR3 is TGTGCTAGCAGCCCCGGGACTAGGTCTGGCAATGAGCAGTTCTTC. Amino acid sequence: CASSPGTRSGNEQFF. Full variable domain (rest looked up from reference TRBV7-7 and TRBJ2-1): GAGVSQSPRYKVTKRGQDVTLRCDPISSHATLYWYQQALGQGPEFLTYFNYEAQPDKSGLPSDRFSAERPEGSISTLTIQRTEQRDSAMYRCASSPGTRSGNEQFFGPGTRLTVL.

The chain recombines TRBV6-6 with TRBJ1-1; D is undetermined. This CDR3 contains 13 residues. The V gene lost 0 bases and the J gene lost 5 bases, with 7 bases spanning the gap. CDR1 is MNHNY and CDR2 is SVGAGI in the germline V gene (reference sequence). DNA of the CDR3: TGTGCCAGCAGTTACTCTGGAGGGACTGAAGCTTTCTTT. It encodes CASSYSGGTEAFF.

This chain joins TRBV7-9 and TRBJ1-1; D is undetermined. Germline V gene sequence: CDR1 SEHNR, CDR2 FQNEAQ (reference sequence). V lost 8 bases and J 5 bases, leaving 12 bases between the germline ends. The CDR3 has 12 amino acids. CDR3 sequence reads: CASRVSRTEAFF. The CDR3 DNA follows: TGTGCCAGCCGGGTATCACGGACTGAAGCTTTCTTT.